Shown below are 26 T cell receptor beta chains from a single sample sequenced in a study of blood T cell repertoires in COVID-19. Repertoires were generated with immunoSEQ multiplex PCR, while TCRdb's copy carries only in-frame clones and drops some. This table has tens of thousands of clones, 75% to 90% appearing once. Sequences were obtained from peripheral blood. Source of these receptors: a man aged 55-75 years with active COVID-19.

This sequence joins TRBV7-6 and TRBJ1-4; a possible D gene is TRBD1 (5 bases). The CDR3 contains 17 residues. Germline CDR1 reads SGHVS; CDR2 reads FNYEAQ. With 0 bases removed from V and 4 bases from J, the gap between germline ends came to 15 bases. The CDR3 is CASSLAAQGLYNEKLFF. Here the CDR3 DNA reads TGTGCCAGCAGCTTAGCAGCCCAGGGACTATATAATGAAAAACTGTTTTTT.

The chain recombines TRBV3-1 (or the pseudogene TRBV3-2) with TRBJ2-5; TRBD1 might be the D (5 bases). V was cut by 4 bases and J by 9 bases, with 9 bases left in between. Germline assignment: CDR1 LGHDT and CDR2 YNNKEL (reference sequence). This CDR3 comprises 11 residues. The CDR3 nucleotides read TGTGCCAGCAGCCTCGACAGTGCCCAGTACTTC. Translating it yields CASSLDSAQYF.

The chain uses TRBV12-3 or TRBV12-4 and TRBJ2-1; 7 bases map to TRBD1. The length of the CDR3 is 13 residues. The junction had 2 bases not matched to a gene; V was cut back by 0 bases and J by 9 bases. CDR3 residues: CASSLAHRGEQFF. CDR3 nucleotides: TGTGCCAGCAGTTTAGCCCACAGGGGTGAGCAGTTCTTC.

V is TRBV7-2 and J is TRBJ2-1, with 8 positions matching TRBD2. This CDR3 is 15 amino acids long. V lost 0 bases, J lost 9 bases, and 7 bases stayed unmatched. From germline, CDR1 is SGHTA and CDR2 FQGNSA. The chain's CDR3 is CASSLAPAGVVEQFF. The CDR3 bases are TGTGCCAGCAGCTTAGCGCCAGCGGGAGTCGTTGAGCAGTTCTTC.

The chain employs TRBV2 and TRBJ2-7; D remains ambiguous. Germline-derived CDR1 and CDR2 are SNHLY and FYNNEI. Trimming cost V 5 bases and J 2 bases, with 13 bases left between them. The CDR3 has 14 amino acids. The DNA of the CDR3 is TGTGCCAGCAGTCGCGTGGTCACCGCCTACGAGCAGTACTTC. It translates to CASSRVVTAYEQYF.

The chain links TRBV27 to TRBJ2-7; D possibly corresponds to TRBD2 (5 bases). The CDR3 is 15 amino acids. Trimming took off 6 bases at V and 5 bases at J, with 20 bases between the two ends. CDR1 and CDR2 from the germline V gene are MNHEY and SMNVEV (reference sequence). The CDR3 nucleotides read TGTGCCAGCAGCCAAACACCGGAGGCTGGAAACGAGCAGTACTTC. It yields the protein CASSQTPEAGNEQYF.

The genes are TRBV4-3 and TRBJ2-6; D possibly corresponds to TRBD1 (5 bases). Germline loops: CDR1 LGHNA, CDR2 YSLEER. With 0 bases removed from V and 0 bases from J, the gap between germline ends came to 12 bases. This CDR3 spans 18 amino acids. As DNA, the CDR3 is TGCGCCAGCAGCCAAGATGGGGCCCAGTACTCTGGGGCCAACGTCCTGACTTTC. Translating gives CASSQDGAQYSGANVLTF.

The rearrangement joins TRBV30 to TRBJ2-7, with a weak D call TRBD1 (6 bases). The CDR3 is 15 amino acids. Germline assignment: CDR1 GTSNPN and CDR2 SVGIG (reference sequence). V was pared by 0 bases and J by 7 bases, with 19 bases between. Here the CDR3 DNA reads TGTGCCTGGAGTGTACAAGGTCACAGGGATCGTGAGCAGTACTTC. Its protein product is CAWSVQGHRDREQYF.

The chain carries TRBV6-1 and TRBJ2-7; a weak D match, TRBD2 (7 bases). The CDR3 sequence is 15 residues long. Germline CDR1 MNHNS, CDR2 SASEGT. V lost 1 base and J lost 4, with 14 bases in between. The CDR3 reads CASSEGGRGDYEQYF. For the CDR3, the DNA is TGTGCCAGCAGTGAAGGAGGGAGGGGGGATTACGAGCAGTACTTC.

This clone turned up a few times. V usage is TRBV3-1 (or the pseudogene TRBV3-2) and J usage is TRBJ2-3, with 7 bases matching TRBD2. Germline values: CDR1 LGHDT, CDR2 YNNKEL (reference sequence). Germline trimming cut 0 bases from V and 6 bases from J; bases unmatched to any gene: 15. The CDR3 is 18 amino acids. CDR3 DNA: TGTGCCAGCAGCCAAGATCAATATGGCGGGGGTAGTATGGATACGCAGTATTTT. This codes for CASSQDQYGGGSMDTQYF.

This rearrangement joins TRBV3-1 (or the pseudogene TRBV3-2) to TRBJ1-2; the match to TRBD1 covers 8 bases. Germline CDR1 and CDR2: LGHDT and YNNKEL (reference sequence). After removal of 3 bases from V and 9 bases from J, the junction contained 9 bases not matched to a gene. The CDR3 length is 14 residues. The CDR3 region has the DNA TGTGCCAGCAGCCAGTCGGTGGACAGGGAATGCTACACCTTC. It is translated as CASSQSVDRECYTF.

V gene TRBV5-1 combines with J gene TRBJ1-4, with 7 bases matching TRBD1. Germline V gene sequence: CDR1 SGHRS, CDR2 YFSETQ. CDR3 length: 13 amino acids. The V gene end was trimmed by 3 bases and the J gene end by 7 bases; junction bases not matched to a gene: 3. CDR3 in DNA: TGCGCCAGCAGCTGGGGGGACAGTGAAAAACTGTTTTTT. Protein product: CASSWGDSEKLFF.

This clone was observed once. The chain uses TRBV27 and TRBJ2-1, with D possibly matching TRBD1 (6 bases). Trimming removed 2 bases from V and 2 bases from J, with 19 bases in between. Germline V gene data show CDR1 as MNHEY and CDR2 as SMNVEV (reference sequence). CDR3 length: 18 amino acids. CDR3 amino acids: CASSLGPRSTGPYNEQFF. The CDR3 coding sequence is TGTGCCAGCAGTTTAGGGCCTCGTTCGACAGGACCCTACAATGAGCAGTTCTTC.

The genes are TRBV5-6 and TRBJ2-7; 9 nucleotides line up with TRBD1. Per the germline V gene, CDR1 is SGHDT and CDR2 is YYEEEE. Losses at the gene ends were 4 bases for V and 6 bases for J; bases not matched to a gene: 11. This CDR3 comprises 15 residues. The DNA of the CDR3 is TGTGCCAGCAGCATCCGTGGGACAGGGAGGCGCGAGCAGTACTTC. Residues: CASSIRGTGRREQYF.

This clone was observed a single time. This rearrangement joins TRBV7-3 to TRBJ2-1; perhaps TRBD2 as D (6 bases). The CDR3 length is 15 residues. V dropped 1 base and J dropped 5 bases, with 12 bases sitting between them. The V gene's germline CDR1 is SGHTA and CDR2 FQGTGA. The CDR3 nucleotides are TGTGCCAGCAGCTTAATCGCTAGCGCTAACAATGAGCAGTTCTTC. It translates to CASSLIASANNEQFF.

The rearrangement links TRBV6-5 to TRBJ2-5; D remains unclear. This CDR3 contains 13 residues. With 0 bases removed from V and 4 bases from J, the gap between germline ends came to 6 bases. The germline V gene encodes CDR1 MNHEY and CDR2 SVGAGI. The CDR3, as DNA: TGTGCCAGCAGTTACTCGACTCGAGAGACCCAGTACTTC. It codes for CASSYSTRETQYF.

CDR3 DNA: TGTGCCAGCAGCCAGGGGGTTGCAACTAATGAAAAACTGTTTTTT. Its translation: CASSQGVATNEKLFF. V usage is TRBV6-5 and J usage is TRBJ1-4; 7 bases match TRBD1. The CDR3 is made up of 15 amino acids. The J segment lost 0 bases and the V segment lost 6 bases, leaving 4 bases of the junction unmatched. Germline V lookup: CDR1 MNHEY, CDR2 SVGAGI.

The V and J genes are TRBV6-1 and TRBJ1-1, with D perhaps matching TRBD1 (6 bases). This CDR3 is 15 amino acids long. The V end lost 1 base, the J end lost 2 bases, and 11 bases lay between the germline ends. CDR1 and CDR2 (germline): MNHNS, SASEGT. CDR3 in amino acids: CASSEGRTVNTEAFF. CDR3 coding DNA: TGTGCCAGCAGTGAAGGAAGGACAGTCAACACTGAAGCTTTCTTT.

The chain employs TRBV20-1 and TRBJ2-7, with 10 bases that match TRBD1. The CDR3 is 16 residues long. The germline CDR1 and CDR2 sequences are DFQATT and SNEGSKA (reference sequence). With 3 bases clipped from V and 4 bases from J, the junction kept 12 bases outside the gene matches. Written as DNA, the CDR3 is TGCAGTGCTAGTCCCCCCCCGGGACAGGGGTCTTACGAGCAGTACTTC. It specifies CSASPPPGQGSYEQYF.

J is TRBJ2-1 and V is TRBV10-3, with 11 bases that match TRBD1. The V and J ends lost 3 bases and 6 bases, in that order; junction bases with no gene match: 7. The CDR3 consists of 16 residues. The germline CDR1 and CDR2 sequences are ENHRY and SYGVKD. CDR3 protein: CAISDLGQGGGNEQFF. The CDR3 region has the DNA TGTGCCATCAGTGACCTGGGACAGGGGGGTGGCAATGAGCAGTTCTTC.

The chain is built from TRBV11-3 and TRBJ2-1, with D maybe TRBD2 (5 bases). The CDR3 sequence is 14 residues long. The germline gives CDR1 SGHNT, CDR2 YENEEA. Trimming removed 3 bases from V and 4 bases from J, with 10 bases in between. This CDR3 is CASSLAGIYNEQFF. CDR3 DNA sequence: TGTGCCAGCAGCTTGGCGGGCATATACAATGAGCAGTTCTTC.

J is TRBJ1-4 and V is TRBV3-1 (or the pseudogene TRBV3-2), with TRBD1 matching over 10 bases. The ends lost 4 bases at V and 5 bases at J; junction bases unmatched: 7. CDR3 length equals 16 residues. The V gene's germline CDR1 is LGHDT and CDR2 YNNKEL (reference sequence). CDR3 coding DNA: TGTGCCAGCAGCCCGAGTCCGGGACAGGGGAATGAAAAACTGTTTTTT. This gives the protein CASSPSPGQGNEKLFF.

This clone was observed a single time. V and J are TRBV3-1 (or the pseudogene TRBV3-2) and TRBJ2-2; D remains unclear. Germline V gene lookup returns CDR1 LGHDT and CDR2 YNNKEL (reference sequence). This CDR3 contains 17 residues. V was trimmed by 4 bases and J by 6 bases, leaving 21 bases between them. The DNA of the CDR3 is TGTGCCAGCAGCCTCAAAAGTTCAACTACTATGGCCGGGGAGCTGTTTTTT. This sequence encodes CASSLKSSTTMAGELFF.

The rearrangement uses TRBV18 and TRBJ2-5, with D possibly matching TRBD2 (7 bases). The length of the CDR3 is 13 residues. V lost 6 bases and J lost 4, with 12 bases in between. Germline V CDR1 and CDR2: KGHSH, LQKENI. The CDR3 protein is CASSGGQRETQYF. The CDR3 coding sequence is TGTGCCAGCTCGGGGGGGCAACGAGAGACCCAGTACTTC.

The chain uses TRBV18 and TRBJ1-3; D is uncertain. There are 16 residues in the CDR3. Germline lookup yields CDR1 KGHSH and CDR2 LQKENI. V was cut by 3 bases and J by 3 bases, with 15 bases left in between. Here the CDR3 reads CASSPRQAYDGNTIYF. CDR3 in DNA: TGTGCCAGCTCACCTAGACAAGCTTATGATGGAAACACCATATATTTT. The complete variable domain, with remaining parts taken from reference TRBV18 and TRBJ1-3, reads NAGVMQNPRHLVRRRGQEARLRCSPMKGHSHVYWYRQLPEEGLKFMVYLQKENIIDESGMPKERFSAEFPKEGPSILRIQQVVRGDSAAYFCASSPRQAYDGNTIYFGEGSWLTVV.

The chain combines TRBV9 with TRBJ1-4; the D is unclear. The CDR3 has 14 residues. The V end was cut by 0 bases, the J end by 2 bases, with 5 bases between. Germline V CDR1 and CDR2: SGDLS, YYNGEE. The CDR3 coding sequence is TGTGCCAGCAGCGTAGACGAGACTAATGAAAAACTGTTTTTT. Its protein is CASSVDETNEKLFF.